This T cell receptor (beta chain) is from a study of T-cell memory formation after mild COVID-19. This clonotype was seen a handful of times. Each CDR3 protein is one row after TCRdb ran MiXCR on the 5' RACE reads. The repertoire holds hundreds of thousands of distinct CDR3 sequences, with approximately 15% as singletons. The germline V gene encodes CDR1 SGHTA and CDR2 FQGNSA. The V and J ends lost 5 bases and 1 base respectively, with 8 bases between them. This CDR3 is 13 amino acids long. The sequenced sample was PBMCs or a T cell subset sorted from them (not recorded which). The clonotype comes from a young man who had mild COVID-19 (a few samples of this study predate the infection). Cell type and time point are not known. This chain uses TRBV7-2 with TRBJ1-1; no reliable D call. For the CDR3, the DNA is TGTGCCAGCAGCCCACAGCAGAACACTGAAGCTTTCTTT. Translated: CASSPQQNTEAFF.